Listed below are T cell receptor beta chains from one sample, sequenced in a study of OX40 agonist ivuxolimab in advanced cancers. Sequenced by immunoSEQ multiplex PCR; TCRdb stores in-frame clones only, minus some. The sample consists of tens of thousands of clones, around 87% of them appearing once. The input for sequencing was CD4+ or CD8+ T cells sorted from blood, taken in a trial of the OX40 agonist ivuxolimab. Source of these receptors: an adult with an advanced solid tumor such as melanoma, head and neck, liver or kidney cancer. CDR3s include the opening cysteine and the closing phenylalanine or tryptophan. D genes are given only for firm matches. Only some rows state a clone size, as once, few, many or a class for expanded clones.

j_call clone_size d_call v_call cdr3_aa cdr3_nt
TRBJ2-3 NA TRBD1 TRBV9 CASSEQGALSTDTQYF TGTGCCAGCAGCGAACAGGGGGCCCTTAGCACAGATACGCAGTATTTT
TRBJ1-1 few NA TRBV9 CASSVVNTEAFF TGTGCCAGCAGCGTAGTGAACACTGAAGCTTTCTTT
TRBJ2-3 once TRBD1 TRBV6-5 CASRTGTGSTDTQYF TGTGCCAGCAGAACCGGGACAGGGAGTACAGATACGCAGTATTTT
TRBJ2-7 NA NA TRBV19 CASSGVLPSYEQYF TGTGCCAGTAGTGGGGTCCTCCCGTCCTACGAGCAGTACTTC
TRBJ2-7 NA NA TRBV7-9 CASSLTPYEQYF TGTGCCAGCAGCTTAACCCCCTACGAGCAGTACTTC
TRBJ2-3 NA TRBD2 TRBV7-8 CASSFIGVSSGRYSTDTQYF TGTGCCAGCAGCTTCATAGGTGTGTCTAGCGGGAGATACAGCACAGATACGCAGTATTTT
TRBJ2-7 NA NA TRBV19 CASTPGTGPLEQYF TGTGCCAGTACTCCGGGGACGGGGCCCCTCGAGCAGTACTTC
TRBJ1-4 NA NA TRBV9 CASSVGWGLSEKLFF TGTGCCAGCAGCGTAGGTTGGGGGCTATCTGAAAAACTGTTTTTT
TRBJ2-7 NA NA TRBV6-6 CASSSQGPSYEQYF TGTGCCAGCAGTTCGCAGGGCCCCTCCTACGAGCAGTACTTC
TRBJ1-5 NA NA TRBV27 CASSLAVTLGGPNQPQHF TGTGCCAGCTCTTTGGCGGTCACCCTGGGGGGTCCGAATCAGCCCCAGCATTTT
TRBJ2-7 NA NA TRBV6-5 CASRPNGQTHYEQYF TGTGCCAGCAGACCTAACGGACAGACCCACTACGAGCAGTACTTC
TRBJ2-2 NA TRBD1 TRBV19 CASSPPRDRQPSGELFF TGTGCCAGTAGTCCACCCCGGGACAGACAACCTTCCGGGGAGCTGTTTTTT
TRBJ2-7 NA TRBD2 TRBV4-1 CASSQGSGGTYEQYF TGCGCCAGCAGCCAAGGATCGGGGGGTACCTACGAGCAGTACTTC
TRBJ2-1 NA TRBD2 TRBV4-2 CASSQDYWVAGDEQFF TGTGCCAGCAGCCAAGATTACTGGGTAGCGGGGGATGAGCAGTTCTTC
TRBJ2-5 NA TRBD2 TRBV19 CASSITSGGPETQYF TGTGCCAGTAGTATAACTAGCGGGGGACCGGAGACCCAGTACTTC
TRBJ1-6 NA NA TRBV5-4 CASSHPRGSPLHF TGTGCCAGCAGCCACCCTAGGGGTTCACCCCTCCACTTT
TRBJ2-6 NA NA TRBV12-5 CASGFWLGVSFSGANVLTF TGTGCTAGTGGTTTTTGGCTGGGGGTGAGTTTCTCTGGGGCCAACGTCCTGACTTTC
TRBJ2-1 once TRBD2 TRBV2 CASTTFGLAGPYNEQFF TGTGCCAGCACGACTTTTGGACTAGCGGGTCCCTACAATGAGCAGTTCTTC
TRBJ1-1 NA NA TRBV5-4 CASTPGVMNTEAFF TGTGCCAGCACCCCAGGGGTGATGAACACTGAAGCTTTCTTT
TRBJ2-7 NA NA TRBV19 CASSIGSGESYEQYF TGTGCCAGTAGTATAGGCTCAGGGGAATCCTACGAGCAGTACTTC
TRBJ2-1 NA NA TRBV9 CASSVVPLSSYNEQFF TGTGCCAGCAGCGTAGTCCCCCTGAGCTCCTACAATGAGCAGTTCTTC
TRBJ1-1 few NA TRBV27 CASSLSESAEAFF TGTGCCAGCAGTTTGTCGGAGTCGGCTGAAGCTTTCTTT
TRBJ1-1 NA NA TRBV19 CASSIGGATEAFF TGTGCCAGTAGCATCGGGGGGGCCACTGAAGCTTTCTTT
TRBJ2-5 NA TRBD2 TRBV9 CASSPRLAGVETQYF TGTGCCAGCAGCCCTCGACTAGCGGGGGTAGAGACCCAGTACTTC
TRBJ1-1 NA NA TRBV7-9 CASSLLVTEAFF TGTGCCAGCAGCTTACTGGTCACTGAAGCTTTCTTT
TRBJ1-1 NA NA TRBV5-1 CASSLVVGVNTEAFF TGCGCCAGCAGCTTGGTGGTAGGCGTGAACACTGAAGCTTTCTTT
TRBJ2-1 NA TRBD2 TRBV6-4 CASSDRLAGGHEQFF TGTGCCAGCAGTGACCGACTAGCGGGGGGGCATGAGCAGTTCTTC
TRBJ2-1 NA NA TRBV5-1 CASSLRGNPYNEQFF TGCGCCAGCAGCTTACGGGGTAATCCCTACAATGAGCAGTTCTTC
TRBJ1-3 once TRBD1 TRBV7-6 CASSTRQGYSGNTIYF TGTGCCAGCAGCACTCGACAGGGGTACTCTGGAAACACCATATATTTT
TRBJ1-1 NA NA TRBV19 CASSSREGTEAFF TGTGCCAGTAGTTCCAGGGAGGGCACTGAAGCTTTCTTT
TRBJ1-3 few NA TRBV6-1 CASSEEPIRRGGSGNTIYF TGTGCCAGCAGTGAAGAGCCGATCCGCAGAGGGGGGTCTGGAAACACCATATATTTT
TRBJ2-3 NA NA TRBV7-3 CASSEDPDTQYF TGTGCCAGCAGCGAGGACCCGGATACGCAGTATTTT
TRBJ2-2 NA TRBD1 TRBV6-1 CASSDPDRGRLTGELFF TGTGCCAGCAGTGACCCGGACAGGGGAAGGTTGACCGGGGAGCTGTTTTTT
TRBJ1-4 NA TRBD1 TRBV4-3 CASSQADRENEKLFF TGCGCCAGCAGCCAAGCGGACAGGGAAAATGAAAAACTGTTTTTT
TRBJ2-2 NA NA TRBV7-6 CASRSGYSHTGELFF TGTGCCAGCAGGTCCGGGTATTCACACACCGGGGAGCTGTTTTTT